What follows are 16 T cell receptor beta chains derived from one specimen sequenced in a study of cytomegalovirus exposure and HLA in healthy donors. The PCR had 60 Vbeta and 13 Jbeta primers. TCRdb keeps only in-frame clones here, not all; method: immunoSEQ multiplex PCR. This table has around 130,000 clones, around three quarters appearing once. Sequenced sample: PBMCs. These receptors came from a woman between 45 and 60 years old in good health and CMV-seronegative.

The rearrangement links TRBV7-2 to TRBJ1-2; 7 bases match TRBD1. Germline V gene sequence: CDR1 SGHTA, CDR2 FQGNSA. This CDR3 spans 12 amino acids. Trimming took 5 bases from V and 8 from J; bases not matched to a gene: 5. CDR3 sequence reads: CASSIRGEGYTF. For the CDR3, the DNA is TGTGCCAGCAGCATCAGGGGGGAAGGCTACACCTTC.

This chain links TRBV7-2 with TRBJ2-3; 15 nucleotides match TRBD2. Germline V CDR1 and CDR2: SGHTA, FQGNSA. This CDR3 has 18 amino acids. Trimming at V came to 2 bases and at J to 4 bases, leaving 7 bases not matched to a gene. The CDR3 reads CASSLQGLAGGGPDTQYF. The CDR3 DNA reads TGTGCCAGCAGCTTACAAGGACTAGCGGGAGGGGGGCCAGATACGCAGTATTTT.

This chain joins TRBV5-1 and TRBJ2-3, with D possibly matching TRBD2 (6 bases). Trimming took off 5 bases at V and 0 bases at J, with 13 bases between the two ends. The CDR3 contains 15 residues. Germline CDR1 SGHRS, CDR2 YFSETQ. CDR3 nucleotide sequence: TGCGCCAGCAGGACAAACAGCGGGAGCACAGATACGCAGTATTTT. Encoded protein: CASRTNSGSTDTQYF.

This rearrangement joins TRBV29-1 to TRBJ2-1, with 11 bases fitting TRBD2. Germline V gene lookup returns CDR1 SQVTM and CDR2 ANQGSEA. Trimming at V came to 4 bases and at J to 4 bases, leaving 3 bases not matched to a gene. This CDR3 has 14 amino acids. The CDR3, as DNA: TGCAGCGTTGTGGGACTAGCGGCTTACAATGAGCAGTTCTTC. Translation: CSVVGLAAYNEQFF.

The chain links TRBV6-1 to TRBJ2-7; 10 bases fit TRBD2. Germline values: CDR1 MNHNS, CDR2 SASEGT. The CDR3 sequence is 19 residues long. V trimming: 2 bases; J trimming: 1 base; junction bases outside the gene matches: 14. CDR3 amino acids: CASSEFRGAGGFLSYEQYV. As DNA, the CDR3 is TGTGCCAGCAGTGAATTCCGGGGAGCGGGGGGGTTCTTATCCTACGAGCAGTACGTC.

Only one count was recorded for this clone. A junction boundary mismatches the germline segment, possibly from a read error. The chain is built from TRBV7-7 and TRBJ2-1; D unclear. CDR1 and CDR2 from the germline V gene are SSHAT and FNYEAQ (reference sequence). The CDR3 runs to 15 residues. CDR3 sequence (DNA): TGTGCTAGCAGCTTAGATCGGAGCTCCTACAATGAGCAGTTCTTC. Translation gives CASSLDRSSYNEQFF.

The chain uses TRBV6-4 and TRBJ2-3, with D perhaps matching TRBD1 (5 bases). The CDR3 is made up of 15 amino acids. Trimming left V 6 bases short and J 0 bases short, with 13 bases between. The germline V gene has CDR1 MRHNA and CDR2 SNTAGT. The CDR3 region is CASSQTVTSTDTQYF. The CDR3 DNA sequence: TGTGCCAGCAGCCAGACAGTGACTAGCACAGATACGCAGTATTTT.

The chain uses TRBV5-6 and TRBJ2-7, with a tentative D call TRBD2 (5 bases). CDR3 length: 13 residues. Germline CDR1 reads SGHDT; CDR2 reads YYEEEE. Trimming took 3 bases from V and 6 from J, leaving 13 bases between them. The CDR3 region has the DNA TGTGCCAGCAGCTCGTTCGCGGGCCTCGAGCAGTACTTC. Translated: CASSSFAGLEQYF.

The chain uses TRBV30 and TRBJ2-3; TRBD1 agrees at 7 bases. Germline CDR1 and CDR2: GTSNPN and SVGIG (reference sequence). This CDR3 has 13 amino acids. Trimming removed 4 bases from V and 6 bases from J; junction bases left unmatched: 7. For the CDR3, the DNA is TGTGCCTGGAAGGGGGCTCCCTCGGATACGCAGTATTTT. Its translation is CAWKGAPSDTQYF.

This chain uses TRBV7-3 with TRBJ2-1; a weak D match, TRBD2 (6 bases). The CDR3 extends over 16 amino acids. The germline CDR1 and CDR2 sequences are SGHTA and FQGTGA. V was cut by 0 bases and J by 0 bases, with 9 bases left in between. CDR3 DNA: TGTGCCAGCAGCTTAACGGGGCGGGGCTCCTACAATGAGCAGTTCTTC. Its protein is CASSLTGRGSYNEQFF.

The count of this clone is one. The chain employs TRBV7-9 and TRBJ1-1; D unresolved. This CDR3 has 13 residues. V shed 7 bases and J shed 3 bases, with 12 bases lying between them. Germline loops: CDR1 SEHNR, CDR2 FQNEAQ (reference sequence). The DNA of the CDR3 is TGTGCCAGCATACACCAGGTTGACACTGAAGCTTTCTTT. Amino acid sequence: CASIHQVDTEAFF. Together with reference TRBV7-9 and TRBJ1-1, the CDR3 gives the full variable domain: DTGVSQNPRHKITKRGQNVTFRCDPISEHNRLYWYRQTLGQGPEFLTYFQNEAQLEKSRLLSDRFSAERPKGSFSTLEIQRTEQGDSAMYLCASIHQVDTEAFFGQGTRLTVV.

The table lists this clone with a few counts. This sequence joins TRBV5-1 and TRBJ2-2, with 9 bases identical to TRBD1. This CDR3 is built from 15 residues. From germline, CDR1 is SGHRS and CDR2 YFSETQ. The J segment lost 7 bases and the V segment lost 5 bases, leaving 9 bases of the junction unmatched. CDR3 bases: TGCGCCAGCAGTAGGGACAGGGCACTAAACGGGGAGCTGTTTTTT. Translating gives CASSRDRALNGELFF.

The gene calls are TRBV19 and TRBJ2-5; TRBD2 agrees at 13 bases. V gave up 4 bases and J gave up 5 bases; unmatched junction bases: 7. CDR3 length equals 16 residues. CDR1 and CDR2 (germline): LNHDA, SQIVND (reference sequence). CDR3 DNA sequence: TGTGCCAGTAGTAGGACTAGCGGGAGAGTTAGGGAGACCCAGTACTTC. Protein product: CASSRTSGRVRETQYF.

The V gene is TRBV28, the J gene TRBJ1-2; TRBD1 might be the D (6 bases). The CDR3 is made up of 13 amino acids. V was shortened by 5 bases and J by 4 bases, with 11 bases between the two germline ends. Germline V gene sequence: CDR1 MDHEN, CDR2 SYDVKM. The CDR3 reads CASSGGASYGYTF. CDR3 DNA: TGTGCCAGCAGTGGGGGGGCCTCCTATGGCTACACCTTC.

The chain has TRBV6-6 and TRBJ2-3; 9 bases match TRBD1. This CDR3 is built from 15 residues. V lost 2 bases to trimming and J lost 3 bases; unmatched junction nucleotides: 3. The germline V gene encodes CDR1 MNHNY and CDR2 SVGAGI (reference sequence). This chain's CDR3 is CASSYPGQGTDTQYF. In DNA, the CDR3 is TGTGCCAGCAGTTACCCGGGACAGGGTACAGATACGCAGTATTTT.

The gene calls are TRBV15 and TRBJ1-3; TRBD1 might be the D (5 bases). CDR3 length equals 14 residues. The ends were cut back, 8 bases at V and 9 bases at J, with 20 bases in the middle. Germline values: CDR1 LNHNV, CDR2 YYDKDF (reference sequence). Here the CDR3 DNA reads TGTGCCACCGCGATGGACAAGGGCTGGGGCACCATATATTTT. Translation gives CATAMDKGWGTIYF.